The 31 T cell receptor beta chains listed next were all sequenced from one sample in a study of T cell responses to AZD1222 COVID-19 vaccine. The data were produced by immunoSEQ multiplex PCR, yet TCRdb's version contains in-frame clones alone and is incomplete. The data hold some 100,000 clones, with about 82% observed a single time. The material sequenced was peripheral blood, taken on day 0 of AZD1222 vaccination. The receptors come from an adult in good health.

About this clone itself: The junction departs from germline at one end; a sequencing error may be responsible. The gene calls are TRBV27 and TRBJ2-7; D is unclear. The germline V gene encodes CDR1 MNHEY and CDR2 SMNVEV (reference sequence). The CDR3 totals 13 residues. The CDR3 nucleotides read TGTGCCAGCAGTTTGTCTAGTTCCTCCGAGCAGTACTTC. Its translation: CASSLSSSSEQYF.

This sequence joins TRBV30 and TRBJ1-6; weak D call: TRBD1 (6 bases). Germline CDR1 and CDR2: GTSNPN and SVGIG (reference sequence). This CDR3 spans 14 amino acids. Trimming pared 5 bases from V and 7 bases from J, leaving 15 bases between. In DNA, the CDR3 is TGTGCCTGGGGGAGGACAGCCCAGAATTCACCCCTCCACTTT. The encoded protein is CAWGRTAQNSPLHF. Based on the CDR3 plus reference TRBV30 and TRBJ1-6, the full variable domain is SQTIHQWPATLVQPVGSPLSLECTVEGTSNPNLYWYRQAAGRGLQLLFYSVGIGQISSEVPQNLSASRPQDRQFILSSKKLLLSDSGFYLCAWGRTAQNSPLHFGNGTRLTVT.

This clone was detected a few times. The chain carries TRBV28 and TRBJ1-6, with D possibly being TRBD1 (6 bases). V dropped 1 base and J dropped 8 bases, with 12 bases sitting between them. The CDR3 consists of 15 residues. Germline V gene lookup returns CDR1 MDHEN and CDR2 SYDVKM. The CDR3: CASSLFVKGDSPLHF. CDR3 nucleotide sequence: TGTGCCAGCAGTTTATTTGTAAAGGGGGATTCACCCCTCCACTTT. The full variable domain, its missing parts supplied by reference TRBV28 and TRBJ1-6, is DVKVTQSSRYLVKRTGEKVFLECVQDMDHENMFWYRQDPGLGLRLIYFSYDVKMKEKGDIPEGYSVSREKKERFSLILESASTNQTSMYLCASSLFVKGDSPLHFGNGTRLTVT.

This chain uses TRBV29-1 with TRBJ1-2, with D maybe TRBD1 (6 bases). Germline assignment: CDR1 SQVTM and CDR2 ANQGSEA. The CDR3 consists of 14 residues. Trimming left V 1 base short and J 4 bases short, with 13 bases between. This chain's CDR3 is CSVEGTDLRYGYTF. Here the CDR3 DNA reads TGCAGCGTTGAAGGGACAGACCTACGCTATGGCTACACCTTC.

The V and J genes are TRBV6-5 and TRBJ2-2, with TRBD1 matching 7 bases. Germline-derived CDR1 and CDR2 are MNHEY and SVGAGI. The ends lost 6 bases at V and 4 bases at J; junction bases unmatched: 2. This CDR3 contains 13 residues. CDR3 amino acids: CASSRQGTGELFF. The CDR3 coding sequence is TGTGCCAGCAGCCGACAGGGCACCGGGGAGCTGTTTTTT.

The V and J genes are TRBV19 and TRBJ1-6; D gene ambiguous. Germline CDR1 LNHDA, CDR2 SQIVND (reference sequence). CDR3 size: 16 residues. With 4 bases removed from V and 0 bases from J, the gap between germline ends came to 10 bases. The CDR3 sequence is CASSTPMGSYNSPLHF. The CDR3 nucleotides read TGTGCCAGTAGTACTCCGATGGGCTCCTATAATTCACCCCTCCACTTT.

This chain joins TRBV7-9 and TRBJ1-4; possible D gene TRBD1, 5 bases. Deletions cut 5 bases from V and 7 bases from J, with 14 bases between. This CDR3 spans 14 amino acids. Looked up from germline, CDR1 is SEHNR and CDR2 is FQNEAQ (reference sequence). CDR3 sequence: CASSRDLLGEKLFF. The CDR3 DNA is TGTGCCAGCAGCCGGGACCTGCTTGGTGAAAAACTGTTTTTT. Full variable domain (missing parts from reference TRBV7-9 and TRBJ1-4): DTGVSQNPRHKITKRGQNVTFRCDPISEHNRLYWYRQTLGQGPEFLTYFQNEAQLEKSRLLSDRFSAERPKGSFSTLEIQRTEQGDSAMYLCASSRDLLGEKLFFGSGTQLSVL.

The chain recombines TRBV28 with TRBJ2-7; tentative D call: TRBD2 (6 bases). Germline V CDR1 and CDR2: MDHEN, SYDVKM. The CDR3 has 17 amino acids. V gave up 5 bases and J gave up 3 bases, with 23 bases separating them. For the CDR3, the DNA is TGTGCCAGCAGTACCTCCGGACACCCTAAGGGACTCTACGAGCAGTACTTC. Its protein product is CASSTSGHPKGLYEQYF. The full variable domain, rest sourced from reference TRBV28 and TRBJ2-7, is DVKVTQSSRYLVKRTGEKVFLECVQDMDHENMFWYRQDPGLGLRLIYFSYDVKMKEKGDIPEGYSVSREKKERFSLILESASTNQTSMYLCASSTSGHPKGLYEQYFGPGTRLTVT.

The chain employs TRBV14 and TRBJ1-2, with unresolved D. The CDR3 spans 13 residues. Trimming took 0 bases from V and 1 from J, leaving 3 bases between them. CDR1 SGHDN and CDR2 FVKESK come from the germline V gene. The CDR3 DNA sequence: TGTGCCAGCAGCCAAGATCTTAACTATGGCTACACCTTC. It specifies CASSQDLNYGYTF.

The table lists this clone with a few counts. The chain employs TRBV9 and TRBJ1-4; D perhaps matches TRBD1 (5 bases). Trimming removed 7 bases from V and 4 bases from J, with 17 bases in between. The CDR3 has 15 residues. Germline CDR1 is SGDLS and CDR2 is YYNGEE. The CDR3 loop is CASGGGRQGNEKLFF. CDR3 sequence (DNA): TGTGCCAGCGGGGGAGGGCGCCAGGGTAATGAAAAACTGTTTTTT.

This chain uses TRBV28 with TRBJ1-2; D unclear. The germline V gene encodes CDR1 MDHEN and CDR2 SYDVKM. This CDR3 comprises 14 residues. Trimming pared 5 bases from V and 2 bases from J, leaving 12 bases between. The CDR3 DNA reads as TGTGCCAGCAGTCTGGAGACGGTGAACTATGGCTACACCTTC. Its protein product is CASSLETVNYGYTF.

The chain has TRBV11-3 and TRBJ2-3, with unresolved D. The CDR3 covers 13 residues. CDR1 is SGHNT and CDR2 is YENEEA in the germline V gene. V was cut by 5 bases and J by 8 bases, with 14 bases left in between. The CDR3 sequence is CASSVASIGTQYF. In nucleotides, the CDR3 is TGTGCCAGCAGCGTGGCGTCGATTGGTACGCAGTATTTT.

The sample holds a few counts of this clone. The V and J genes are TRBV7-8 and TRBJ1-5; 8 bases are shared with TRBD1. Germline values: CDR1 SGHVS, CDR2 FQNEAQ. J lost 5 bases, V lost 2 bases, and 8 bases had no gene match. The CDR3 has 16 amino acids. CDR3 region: CASSLSGGNVDQPQHF. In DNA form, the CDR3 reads TGTGCCAGCAGCTTATCAGGGGGCAATGTGGATCAGCCCCAGCATTTT.

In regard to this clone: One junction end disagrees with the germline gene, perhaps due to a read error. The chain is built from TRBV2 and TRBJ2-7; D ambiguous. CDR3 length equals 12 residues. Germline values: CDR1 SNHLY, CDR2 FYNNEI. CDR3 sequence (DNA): TGTGCCAGCAGTCGGACGGGCTACGACCAGTACTTC. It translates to CASSRTGYDQYF.

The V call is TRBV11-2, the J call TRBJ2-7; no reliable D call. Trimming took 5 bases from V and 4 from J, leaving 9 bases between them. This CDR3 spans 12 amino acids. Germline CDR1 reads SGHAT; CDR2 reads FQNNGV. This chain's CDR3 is CASSPIGYEQYF. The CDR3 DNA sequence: TGTGCCAGCAGCCCTATCGGGTACGAGCAGTACTTC.

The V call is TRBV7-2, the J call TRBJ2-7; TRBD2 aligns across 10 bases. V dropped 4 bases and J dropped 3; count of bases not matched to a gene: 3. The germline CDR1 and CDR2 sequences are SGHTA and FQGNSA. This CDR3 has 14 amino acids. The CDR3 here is CASSSGLAVYEQYF. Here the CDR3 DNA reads TGTGCCAGCAGCTCCGGACTAGCGGTCTACGAGCAGTACTTC.

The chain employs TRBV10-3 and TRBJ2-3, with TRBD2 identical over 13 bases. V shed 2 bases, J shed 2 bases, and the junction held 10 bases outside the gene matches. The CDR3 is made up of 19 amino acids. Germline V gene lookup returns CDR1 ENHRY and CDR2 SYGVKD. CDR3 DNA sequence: TGTGCCATCAGTGAGGAAGACGGGACTAGCGGGGCACTCACAGATACGCAGTATTTT. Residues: CAISEEDGTSGALTDTQYF.

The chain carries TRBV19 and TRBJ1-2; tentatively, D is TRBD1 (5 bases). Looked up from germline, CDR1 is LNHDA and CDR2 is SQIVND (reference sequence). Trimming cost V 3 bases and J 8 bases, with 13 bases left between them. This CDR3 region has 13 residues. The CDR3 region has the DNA TGTGCCAGTAGTATGGAAGGGGATGGCGGCTACACCTTC. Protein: CASSMEGDGGYTF.

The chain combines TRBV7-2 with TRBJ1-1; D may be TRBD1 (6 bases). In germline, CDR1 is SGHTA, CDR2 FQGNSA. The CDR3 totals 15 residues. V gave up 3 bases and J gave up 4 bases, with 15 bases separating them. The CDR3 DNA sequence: TGTGCCAGCAGCTTCTACAGGGTGGACAGCACTGAAGCTTTCTTT. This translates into CASSFYRVDSTEAFF. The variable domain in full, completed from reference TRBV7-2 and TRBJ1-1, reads GAGVSQSPSNKVTEKGKDVELRCDPISGHTALYWYRQSLGQGLEFLIYFQGNSAPDKSGLPSDRFSAERTGGSVSTLTIQRTQQEDSAVYLCASSFYRVDSTEAFFGQGTRLTVV.

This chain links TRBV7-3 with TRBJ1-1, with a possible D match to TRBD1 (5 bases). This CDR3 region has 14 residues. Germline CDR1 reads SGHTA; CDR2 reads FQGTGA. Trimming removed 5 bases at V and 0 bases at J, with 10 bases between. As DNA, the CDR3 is TGTGCCAGCAGCCCTGAGGGGCTGAACACTGAAGCTTTCTTT. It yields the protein CASSPEGLNTEAFF.

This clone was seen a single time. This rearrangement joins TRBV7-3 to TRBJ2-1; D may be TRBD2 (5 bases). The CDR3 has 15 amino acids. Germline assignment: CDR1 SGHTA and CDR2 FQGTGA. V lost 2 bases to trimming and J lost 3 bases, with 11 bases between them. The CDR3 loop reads CASSLASGFYNEQFF. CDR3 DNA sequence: TGTGCCAGCAGCTTAGCGTCGGGGTTCTACAATGAGCAGTTCTTC.

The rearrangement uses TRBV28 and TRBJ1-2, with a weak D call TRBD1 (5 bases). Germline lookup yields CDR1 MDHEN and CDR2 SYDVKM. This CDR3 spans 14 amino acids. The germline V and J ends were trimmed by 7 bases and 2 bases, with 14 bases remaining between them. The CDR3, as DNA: TGTGCCAGCACCCGTCCTTGGGACAACTATGGCTACACCTTC. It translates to CASTRPWDNYGYTF.

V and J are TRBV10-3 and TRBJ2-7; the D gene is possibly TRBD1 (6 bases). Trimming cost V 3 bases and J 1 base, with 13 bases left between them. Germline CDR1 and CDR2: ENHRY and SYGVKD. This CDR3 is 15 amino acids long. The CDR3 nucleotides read TGTGCCATCAGTGAACGAAAGGGGGTGTCCTACGAGCAGTACTTC. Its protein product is CAISERKGVSYEQYF.

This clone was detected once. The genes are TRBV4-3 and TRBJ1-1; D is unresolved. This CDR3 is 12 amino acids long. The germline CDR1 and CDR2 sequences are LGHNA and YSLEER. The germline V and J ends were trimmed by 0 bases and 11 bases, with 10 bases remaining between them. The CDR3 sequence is CASSQEGKVAFF. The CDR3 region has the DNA TGCGCCAGCAGCCAAGAGGGGAAGGTTGCTTTCTTT.

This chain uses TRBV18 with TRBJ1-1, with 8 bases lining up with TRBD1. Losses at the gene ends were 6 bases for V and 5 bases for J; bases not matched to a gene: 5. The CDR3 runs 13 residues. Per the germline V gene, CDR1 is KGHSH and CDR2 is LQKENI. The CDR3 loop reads CASSAGGETEAFF. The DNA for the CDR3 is TGTGCCAGCTCTGCAGGGGGCGAAACTGAAGCTTTCTTT.

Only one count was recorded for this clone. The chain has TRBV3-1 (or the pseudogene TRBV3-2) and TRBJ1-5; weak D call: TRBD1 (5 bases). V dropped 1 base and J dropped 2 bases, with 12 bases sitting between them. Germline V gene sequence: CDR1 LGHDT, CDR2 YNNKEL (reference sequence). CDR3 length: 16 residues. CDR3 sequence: CASSQGTYGGNQPQHF. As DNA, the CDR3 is TGTGCCAGCAGCCAAGGGACATACGGTGGCAATCAGCCCCAGCATTTT.

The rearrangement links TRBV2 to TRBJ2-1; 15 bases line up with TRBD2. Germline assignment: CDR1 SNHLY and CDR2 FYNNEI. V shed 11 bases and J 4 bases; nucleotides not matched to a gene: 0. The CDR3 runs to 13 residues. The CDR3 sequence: CAGTSGRYNEQFF. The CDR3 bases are TGTGCCGGGACTAGCGGGAGGTACAATGAGCAGTTCTTC. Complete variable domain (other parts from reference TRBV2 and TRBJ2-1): EPEVTQTPSHQVTQMGQEVILRCVPISNHLYFYWYRQILGQKVEFLVSFYNNEISEKSEIFDDQFSVERPDGSNFTLKIRSTKLEDSAMYFCAGTSGRYNEQFFGPGTRLTVL.

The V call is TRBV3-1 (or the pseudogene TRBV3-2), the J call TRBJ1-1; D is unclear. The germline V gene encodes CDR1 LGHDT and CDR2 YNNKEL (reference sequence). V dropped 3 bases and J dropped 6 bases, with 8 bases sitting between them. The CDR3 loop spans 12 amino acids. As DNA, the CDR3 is TGTGCCAGCAGCCAGCCCCAAGCTGAAGCTTTCTTT. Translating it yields CASSQPQAEAFF.

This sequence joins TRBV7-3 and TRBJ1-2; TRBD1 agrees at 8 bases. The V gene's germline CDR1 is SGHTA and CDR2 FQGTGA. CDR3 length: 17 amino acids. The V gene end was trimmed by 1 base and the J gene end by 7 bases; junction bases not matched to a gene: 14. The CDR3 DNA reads TGTGCCAGCAGCTTAATGGTGCAGGGGGCGCGGGGAGCTGGCTACACCTTC. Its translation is CASSLMVQGARGAGYTF.

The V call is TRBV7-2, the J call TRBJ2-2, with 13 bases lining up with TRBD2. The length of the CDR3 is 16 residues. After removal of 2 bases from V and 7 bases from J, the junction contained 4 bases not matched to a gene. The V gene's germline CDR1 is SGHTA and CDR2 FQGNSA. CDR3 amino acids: CASSLQLAGGRGELFF. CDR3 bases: TGTGCCAGCAGCTTACAACTAGCGGGAGGGCGCGGGGAGCTGTTTTTT. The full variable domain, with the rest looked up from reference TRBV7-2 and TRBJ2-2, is GAGVSQSPSNKVTEKGKDVELRCDPISGHTALYWYRQSLGQGLEFLIYFQGNSAPDKSGLPSDRFSAERTGGSVSTLTIQRTQQEDSAVYLCASSLQLAGGRGELFFGEGSRLTVL.

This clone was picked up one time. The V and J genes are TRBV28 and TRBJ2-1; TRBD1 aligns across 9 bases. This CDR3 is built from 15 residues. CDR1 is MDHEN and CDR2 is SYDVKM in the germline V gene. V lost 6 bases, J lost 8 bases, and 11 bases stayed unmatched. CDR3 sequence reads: CASRYRTGVWDEQFF. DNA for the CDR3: TGTGCCAGCAGATATCGGACAGGGGTATGGGATGAGCAGTTCTTC.